This T cell receptor (beta chain) derives from a study of cytomegalovirus exposure and HLA in healthy donors. Regarding the study as a whole: A later analysis reported that several of the most significant clusters appeared to be linked to common viral pathogens, among them Epstein-Barr virus.

Concerning this clone itself: Its antigen is unknown.

A multiplex PCR was run with 60 Vbeta primers and 13 Jbeta primers. Produced via immunoSEQ multiplex PCR; TCRdb's table is partial and in-frame only. This table has 190,000 or so clones, 60% to 85% appearing once. V lost 4 bases and J 2 bases, leaving 6 bases between the germline ends. This CDR3 comprises 13 residues. The germline gives CDR1 SGDLS, CDR2 YYNGEE. The chain is built from TRBV9 and TRBJ1-4; no firm D call. The sequenced material came from PBMCs. This clonotype was obtained from a girl between 5 and 17 years old in good health and CMV-seropositive. Here the CDR3 DNA reads TGTGCCAGCAGCCCAGCGACTAATGAAAAACTGTTTTTT. Its protein is CASSPATNEKLFF.